This TCR beta chain is from a study of blood T cell repertoires in COVID-19. Clones were sequenced by immunoSEQ multiplex PCR, and TCRdb holds only the in-frame ones, with some missing. The sample includes about 240,000 clones, around 86% of them seen just once. The CDR3 has 18 residues. The source of this sequence is a woman aged 55-69 years with active or convalescent COVID-19. The rearrangement joins TRBV21-1 to TRBJ1-2; TRBD1 is the table's D call and was not checked against the DNA. TRBV21-1 corresponds to a pseudogene. The sample taken for sequencing was peripheral blood. The CDR3 protein is CASSKALRVGRVDYGYTF. For the CDR3, the DNA is TGTGCCAGCAGCAAAGCGCTCCGAGTGGGCAGGGTCGACTATGGCTACACCTTC.